The clone carrying this T cell receptor beta chain was recorded at least ten times. The antigen remains unidentified. Germline V gene lookup returns CDR1 MNHNS and CDR2 SASEGT. The CDR3 has 13 amino acids. V lost 7 bases to trimming and J lost 6 bases, with 13 bases between them. Criteria for exclusion of patients were uncontrolled infection, other autoimmune disease, pregnancy or lactation. The data belong to a study of T cells in Graves' hyperthyroidism and ophthalmopathy. Study-level results: Most expanded thyroid clonotypes above 0.001 also appeared in blood.

What was amplified from RNA transcripts were TCR beta CDR3 regions. When the TCR CDR3 underwent first-round RT-PCR, the HTBI primer set was used. In TCRdb, the multiplex PCR reads were re-called with MiXCR into one record per CDR3 protein. The sample has some 250,000 distinct CDR3 sequences; 13% to 15% are singletons. This TCR derives from a woman aged 40-49 years with Graves' hyperthyroidism that later progressed to Graves' ophthalmopathy. The source material was blood. This sequence joins TRBV6-1 and TRBJ2-1; no definite D call. The CDR3 nucleotides are TGTGCCAGCACCCCAACGGAGCCCAATGAGCAGTTCTTC. Translating it yields CASTPTEPNEQFF.